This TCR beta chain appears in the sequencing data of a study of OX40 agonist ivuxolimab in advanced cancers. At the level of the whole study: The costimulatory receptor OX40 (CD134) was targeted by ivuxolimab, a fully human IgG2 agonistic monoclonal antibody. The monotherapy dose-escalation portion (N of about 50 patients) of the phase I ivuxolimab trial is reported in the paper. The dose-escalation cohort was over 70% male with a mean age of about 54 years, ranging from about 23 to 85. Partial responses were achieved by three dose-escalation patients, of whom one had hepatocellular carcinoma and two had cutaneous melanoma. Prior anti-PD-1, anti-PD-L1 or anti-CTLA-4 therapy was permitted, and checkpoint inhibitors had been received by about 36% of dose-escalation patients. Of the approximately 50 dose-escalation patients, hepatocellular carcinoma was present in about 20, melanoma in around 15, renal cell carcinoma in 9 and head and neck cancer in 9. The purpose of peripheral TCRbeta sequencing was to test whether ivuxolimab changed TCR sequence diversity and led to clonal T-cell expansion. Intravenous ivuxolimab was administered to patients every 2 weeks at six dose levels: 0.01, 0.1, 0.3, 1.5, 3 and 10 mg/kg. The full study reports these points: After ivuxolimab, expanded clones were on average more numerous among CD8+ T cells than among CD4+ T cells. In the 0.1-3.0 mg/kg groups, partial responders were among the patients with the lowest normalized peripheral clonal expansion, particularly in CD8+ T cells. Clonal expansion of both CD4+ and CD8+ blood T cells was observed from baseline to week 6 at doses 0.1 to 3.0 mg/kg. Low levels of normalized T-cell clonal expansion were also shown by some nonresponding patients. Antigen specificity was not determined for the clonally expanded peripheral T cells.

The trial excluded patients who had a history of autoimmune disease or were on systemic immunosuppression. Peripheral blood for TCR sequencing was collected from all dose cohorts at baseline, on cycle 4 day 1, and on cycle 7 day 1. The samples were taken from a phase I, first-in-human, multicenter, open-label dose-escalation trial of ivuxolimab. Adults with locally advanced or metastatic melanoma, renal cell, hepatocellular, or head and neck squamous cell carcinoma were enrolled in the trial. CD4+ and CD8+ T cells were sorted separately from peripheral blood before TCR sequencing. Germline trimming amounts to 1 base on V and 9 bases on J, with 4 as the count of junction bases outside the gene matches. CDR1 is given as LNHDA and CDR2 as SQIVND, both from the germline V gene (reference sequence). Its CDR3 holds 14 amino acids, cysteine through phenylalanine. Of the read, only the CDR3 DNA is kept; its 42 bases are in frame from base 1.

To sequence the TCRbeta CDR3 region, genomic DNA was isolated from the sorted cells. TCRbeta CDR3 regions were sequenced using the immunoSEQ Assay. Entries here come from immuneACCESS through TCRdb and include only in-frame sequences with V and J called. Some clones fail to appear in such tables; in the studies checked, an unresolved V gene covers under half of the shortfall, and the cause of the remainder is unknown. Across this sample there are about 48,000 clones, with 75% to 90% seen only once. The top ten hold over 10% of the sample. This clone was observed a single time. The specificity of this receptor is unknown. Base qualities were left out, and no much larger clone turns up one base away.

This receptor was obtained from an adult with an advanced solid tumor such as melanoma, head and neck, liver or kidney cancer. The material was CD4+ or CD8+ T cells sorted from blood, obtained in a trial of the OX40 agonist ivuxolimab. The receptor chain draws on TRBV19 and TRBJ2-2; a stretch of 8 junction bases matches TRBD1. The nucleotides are TGTGCCAGTAGTATAGCCCAGGGGGCCAGGGAGCTGTTTTTT. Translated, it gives CASSIAQGARELFF.